This T cell receptor (beta chain) was recorded in a study of cytomegalovirus exposure and HLA in healthy donors. Generated by immunoSEQ multiplex PCR, the TCRdb table keeps only in-frame clones and is missing some. The table records some 170,000 clones, roughly 84% of them present only once. This clone was found many times. The CDR3 sequence is 15 residues long. Trimming cost V 4 bases and J 6 bases; bases outside gene matches: 6. The germline CDR1 and CDR2 sequences are MRHNA and SNTAGT. The TCR originated in a man aged 25-45 years in good health and CMV-seropositive. The sequenced sample consisted of PBMCs. The chain combines TRBV6-4 with TRBJ2-1; 10 bases line up with TRBD2. The CDR3 spells CASSVASGGANEQFF. CDR3 nucleotides: TGTGCCAGCAGTGTTGCGAGCGGGGGGGCCAATGAGCAGTTCTTC.